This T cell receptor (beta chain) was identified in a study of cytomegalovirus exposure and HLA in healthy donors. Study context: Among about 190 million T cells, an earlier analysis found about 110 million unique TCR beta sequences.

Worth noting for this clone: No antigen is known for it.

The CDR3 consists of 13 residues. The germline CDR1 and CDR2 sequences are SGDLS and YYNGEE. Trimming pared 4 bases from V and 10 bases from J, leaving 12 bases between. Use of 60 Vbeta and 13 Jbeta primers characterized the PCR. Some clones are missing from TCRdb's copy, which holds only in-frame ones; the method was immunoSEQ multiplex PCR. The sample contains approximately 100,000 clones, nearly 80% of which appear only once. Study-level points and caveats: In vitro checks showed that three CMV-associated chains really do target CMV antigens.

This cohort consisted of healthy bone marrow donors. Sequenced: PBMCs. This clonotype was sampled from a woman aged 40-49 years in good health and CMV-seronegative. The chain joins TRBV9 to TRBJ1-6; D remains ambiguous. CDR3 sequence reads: CASSLRGGSPLHF. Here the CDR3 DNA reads TGTGCCAGCAGCCTTCGGGGTGGCTCACCCCTCCACTTT.